Listed below are T cell receptor beta chains from one sample, sequenced in a study of T-cell memory formation after mild COVID-19. From the 5' RACE reads, TCRdb called clonotypes with MiXCR, one entry per CDR3 protein. The table has just over 350,000 distinct CDR3 sequences, approximately 15% seen once. Sequencing was carried out using PBMCs or a T cell subset sorted from them (not recorded which). The source of these receptors is a man aged 18 to 35 who had mild COVID-19 (a few samples of this study predate the infection). Cell type and time point are not known. Each CDR3 is given with its conserved first and last residue. The D gene is left open where the match is weak. For some rows the clone size is stated as once, few or many, or as a class when expanded; others skip it.

TGCGCCAGCAGCCAACCCTCGGCAGGGGAAAAAAACATTCAGTACTTC	CASSQPSAGEKNIQYF	.	TRBV4-1	TRBJ2-4	.
TGTGCCAGCAGCGTAGACGAGGCCCGCTCTGGAAACACCATATATTTT	CASSVDEARSGNTIYF	few	TRBV9	TRBJ1-3	.
TGTGCCAGCACCACAGGGGGCAAAGGCGGGGAGCTGTTTTTT	CASTTGGKGGELFF	.	TRBV12-3/TRBV12-4	TRBJ2-2	TRBD1
TGTGCCAGTAGTATCCGGGGGTCCGGATCACCCCTCCACTTT	CASSIRGSGSPLHF	.	TRBV19	TRBJ1-6	.
TGTGCCACCAGCAGTGGGACTTACCAGCCCCAGCATTTT	CATSSGTYQPQHF	few	TRBV15	TRBJ1-5	.
TGCAGTGCTAGCTTTGCGGGGGGGATGCAAGAGACCCAGTACTTC	CSASFAGGMQETQYF	.	TRBV20-1	TRBJ2-5	TRBD2
TGTGCCAGCAGCTTAGATGTTGGGACCCAGTACTTC	CASSLDVGTQYF	.	TRBV11-2	TRBJ2-5	.
TGTGCCAGCAGCTTTGGGGCGGGGACAGATACGCAGTATTTT	CASSFGAGTDTQYF	.	TRBV7-2	TRBJ2-3	.
TGTGCCAGCAGCTTCAGGGATACCACAGATACGCAGTATTTT	CASSFRDTTDTQYF	.	TRBV7-9	TRBJ2-3	.
TGTGCCAGCAGCTTCACAGGGGGAGATACGCAGTATTTT	CASSFTGGDTQYF	many	TRBV11-2	TRBJ2-3	TRBD1
TGTGCCAGCAGCTTATCGGACAGGGGGTATCAGCCCCAGCATTTT	CASSLSDRGYQPQHF	few	TRBV9	TRBJ1-5	TRBD1
TGCGCCAGCAGCCCGGACAGGGAGCGTACTGAAGCTTTCTTT	CASSPDRERTEAFF	few	TRBV5-1	TRBJ1-1	TRBD1
TGTGCCAGCAGCGGAAGGGCCGTCGGGGGGACCCAGTACTTC	CASSGRAVGGTQYF	few	TRBV12-3/TRBV12-4	TRBJ2-5	.
TGTGCCAGCTCACCTCTATTCCAGACAGGGAGGACTGAAGCTTTCTTT	CASSPLFQTGRTEAFF	.	TRBV18	TRBJ1-1	TRBD1
TGTGCCAGCAGACAAGGTGGGGGCAGGGATGAGCAGTTCTTC	CASRQGGGRDEQFF	.	TRBV6-2/TRBV6-3	TRBJ2-1	.
TGCAGTGCTTTTAATCCGGGACAGGGATGGTCCGGGGAGCTGTTTTTT	CSAFNPGQGWSGELFF	.	TRBV20-1	TRBJ2-2	TRBD1
TGCAGTGCTAGGGGGGCACTAGCGGGGCGGACAGATACGCAGTATTTT	CSARGALAGRTDTQYF	.	TRBV20-1	TRBJ2-3	TRBD2
TGCAGCGTTGCAGGGGCACCCTCTGGGGCCAACGTCCTGACTTTC	CSVAGAPSGANVLTF	once	TRBV29-1	TRBJ2-6	.
TGCAGCGTGCTACAGGGATCTGGGGCCAACGTCCTGACTTTC	CSVLQGSGANVLTF	few	TRBV29-1	TRBJ2-6	.
TGTGCCAGCACCGCACGACCCGGGGGCCTAGCTAATGAAAAACTGTTTTTT	CASTARPGGLANEKLFF	.	TRBV6-1	TRBJ1-4	.
TGCGCCAGCAGCCTGCTAATGTCGGGGGCGCCTGGGCATGAGCAGTTCTTC	CASSLLMSGAPGHEQFF	.	TRBV5-1	TRBJ2-1	.
TGTGCCAGCAGCTTAGAGGCAGGGTTTTCTAGCAATCAGCCCCAGCATTTT	CASSLEAGFSSNQPQHF	few	TRBV7-6	TRBJ1-5	.
TGTGCCAGTAGTCCCCGGACAGGGGCTGGCAATCAGCCCCAGCATTTT	CASSPRTGAGNQPQHF	many	TRBV19	TRBJ1-5	TRBD1
TGTGCCAGCAGCCCGGACAGGGACTACAATGAGCAGTTCTTC	CASSPDRDYNEQFF	.	TRBV7-9	TRBJ2-1	TRBD1
TGTGCCAGCAGGGATTCGAGGCCAGTTTTCTTT	CASRDSRPVFF	.	TRBV28	TRBJ1-1	.
TGTGCCAGCAGCCACGGGACTAGCGGCACCTACGAGCAGTACTTC	CASSHGTSGTYEQYF	few	TRBV7-2	TRBJ2-7	TRBD2
TGTGCCAGCAGTGCGAGCCTAGTTACGCAGTATTTT	CASSASLVTQYF	.	TRBV6-1	TRBJ2-3	.
TGTGCCAGCAGCTTAGAGACGGTCCAAGAGACCCAGTACTTC	CASSLETVQETQYF	few	TRBV5-5	TRBJ2-5	.
TGTGCCAGCAGCTTGTCAGGGGAGGGGGAAAAACTGTTTTTT	CASSLSGEGEKLFF	.	TRBV7-9	TRBJ1-4	.
TGTGCCAGCAGTCCCGTCGCAGATACGCAGTATTTT	CASSPVADTQYF	few	TRBV28	TRBJ2-3	.
TGTGCCAGCACCCCAGCCCGATTGGGGGGGGAGACCCAGTACTTC	CASTPARLGGETQYF	.	TRBV28	TRBJ2-5	TRBD2
TGTGCCACCAGGGAGGGACAGCCCTTCTCCGAGCAGTACTTC	CATREGQPFSEQYF	few	TRBV15	TRBJ2-7	.
TGCGCCAGCAGCCAAGTCTTCCCTTTGTTCGGGAATATCGGTGCGGGCTACACCTTC	CASSQVFPLFGNIGAGYTF	many	TRBV4-1	TRBJ1-2	.
TGTGCCAGCAACCTGGCTCGGTTTCACGGGGGCACAGATACGCAGTATTTT	CASNLARFHGGTDTQYF	few	TRBV7-9	TRBJ2-3	.
TGTGCCAGCAGCTTGGTCGGCGGGGGGCTGAGGGATACGCAGTATTTT	CASSLVGGGLRDTQYF	.	TRBV7-2	TRBJ2-3	TRBD2
TGTGCCAGCAGTTATTCCGGGACAGGCACCGGGGAGCTGTTTTTT	CASSYSGTGTGELFF	.	TRBV12-3/TRBV12-4	TRBJ2-2	TRBD1
TGTGCCAGCAGCTTAGAGAGGACTTCCGCTTTCTTT	CASSLERTSAFF	.	TRBV5-6	TRBJ1-1	.
TGTGCCAGCCGTAGCCCAGGGGGCAATGAGCAGTTCTTC	CASRSPGGNEQFF	.	TRBV9	TRBJ2-1	TRBD1
TGTGCCAGCACCCCGGACAGGGACACCGGGGAGCTGTTTTTT	CASTPDRDTGELFF	few	TRBV7-7	TRBJ2-2	TRBD1
TGTGCCAGCAGCCAGGCTAGCGGGGGAAGCACAGATACGCAGTATTTT	CASSQASGGSTDTQYF	few	TRBV5-4	TRBJ2-3	TRBD2
TGTGCCAGCAAGATACAGGGGGCACAAGAGACCCAGTACTTC	CASKIQGAQETQYF	many	TRBV12-3/TRBV12-4	TRBJ2-5	TRBD1
TGTGCCAGCAGCACCGGGACAGGGGGCTGGAAAGAGACCCAGTACTTC	CASSTGTGGWKETQYF	.	TRBV11-2	TRBJ2-5	TRBD1
TGTGCCAGCAGCTGGGACAGGGGCAGGGGCAATCAGCCCCAGCATTTT	CASSWDRGRGNQPQHF	few	TRBV7-2	TRBJ1-5	TRBD1
TGTGCCAGCAGCCAACCCCCTGAGTCAGAGACCCAGTACTTC	CASSQPPESETQYF	many	TRBV4-2	TRBJ2-5	.
TGTGCCAGCAGACAGGGTAGTCAGCCCCAGCATTTT	CASRQGSQPQHF	few	TRBV12-3/TRBV12-4	TRBJ1-5	.
TGTGCCAGCAGTGGTAGCGGGACCCCTGAGCAGTTCTTC	CASSGSGTPEQFF	.	TRBV6-6	TRBJ2-1	TRBD2
TGTGCCAGCAGCGCAACAGAATACAATGAGCAGTTCTTC	CASSATEYNEQFF	.	TRBV7-3	TRBJ2-1	.
TGTGCCAGCCGTTCCCGGAAGGGCTACACCTTC	CASRSRKGYTF	.	TRBV6-2/TRBV6-3	TRBJ1-2	.
TGCGCCAGCAGCCAAGAACGGGGGGTAGATACGCAGTATTTT	CASSQERGVDTQYF	few	TRBV4-1	TRBJ2-3	TRBD2
TGTGCCAGCAGGCCTGTGGGGGATACGCAGTATTTT	CASRPVGDTQYF	.	TRBV2	TRBJ2-3	.
TGCAGTGCTAGTTATTTCCAAGAGACCCAGTACTTC	CSASYFQETQYF	.	TRBV20-1	TRBJ2-5	.
TGCGCCAGCAGCTTTAATCTCCTAGCGGGGGGCCCCTTGAGAGAGACCCAGTACTTC	CASSFNLLAGGPLRETQYF	few	TRBV5-1	TRBJ2-5	TRBD2
TGTGCCAGCAGCTTAGTTAGCGGGGACGGAGAGACCCAGTACTTC	CASSLVSGDGETQYF	.	TRBV7-2	TRBJ2-5	TRBD2
TGTGCCAGCAGTGCCGCGGGGAACTATGGCTACACCTTC	CASSAAGNYGYTF	few	TRBV27	TRBJ1-2	.